This TCR beta chain was captured in a study of T cell changes during pregnancy in multiple sclerosis. V lost 6 bases and J lost 2, with 15 bases in between. Per the germline V gene, CDR1 is SQVTM and CDR2 is ANQGSEA. The CDR3 spans 14 residues. Profiled with immunoSEQ multiplex PCR; TCRdb holds only in-frame clones, not every one. Here the sample spans about 76,000 clones, more than 90% being singletons. This TCR derives from a female donor in good health, enrolled as a control in a pregnancy study. The chain has TRBV29-1 and TRBJ2-3, with D perhaps TRBD1 (6 bases). The specimen comprised peripheral blood, sampled after pregnancy. CDR3 residues: CSVRQGIYTDTQYF. In DNA, the CDR3 is TGCAGCGTGCGGCAGGGGATTTACACAGATACGCAGTATTTT.